The following is a T cell receptor beta chain sequence with its context. Its specificity is not known. Assay used: immunoSEQ multiplex PCR; TCRdb lists only in-frame clones, some missing. Of 140,000 to 150,000 clones listed, more than 85% are singletons. The sample originates from a study of T cell responses to AZD1222 COVID-19 vaccine. Notes on the study in general: The breadth and depth of Spike-specific TCRs increased once two AZD1222 doses had been given. Repertoires were obtained solely post-peak T cell response.

Looked up from germline, CDR1 is SEHNR and CDR2 is FQNEAQ (reference sequence). Trimming removed 2 bases at V and 6 bases at J, with 8 bases between. The CDR3 is 12 amino acids. This receptor was identified in an adult in good health. The sample consisted of peripheral blood, taken on day 0 of AZD1222 vaccination. The rearrangement joins TRBV7-9 to TRBJ2-7; D call uncertain. The chain's CDR3 is CASSLRFFEQYF. The CDR3 DNA sequence: TGTGCCAGCAGCTTACGGTTCTTCGAGCAGTACTTC.